This passage covers 16 T cell receptor beta chains from one sample sequenced in a study of blood T cell repertoires in COVID-19. The table came from immunoSEQ multiplex PCR; TCRdb's copy has only in-frame clones and leaves some out. The sample yields roughly 200,000 clones, over 70% seen once. Sequenced material: peripheral blood. The receptor set was obtained from a woman of 80 years or more with acute or convalescent COVID-19.

The chain has TRBV12-3 or TRBV12-4 and TRBJ1-1; D ambiguous. Between the trimmed V and J ends, which lost 2 bases and 7 bases, there was a span of 8 bases. The CDR3 loop spans 12 amino acids. In nucleotides, the CDR3 is TGTGCCAGCAGTTTAACCGGTAGTGAAGCTTTCTTT. As protein: CASSLTGSEAFF.

As for this clone: Other DNA sequences in this specimen translate into the identical CDR3. The CDR3 DNA sequence: TGTGCCAGCAGTCTCCGGACAGGCACAGATACGCAGTATTTT. Translating it yields CASSLRTGTDTQYF. The V and J genes are TRBV6-5 and TRBJ2-3; a possible D gene is TRBD1 (6 bases). CDR3 length: 14 amino acids. CDR1 and CDR2 (germline): MNHEY, SVGAGI. Between the trimmed V and J ends, which lost 5 bases and 1 base, there was a span of 10 bases.

The chain joins TRBV7-2 to TRBJ2-1, with TRBD2 matching over 8 bases. Trimming took 9 bases from V and 6 from J; bases not matched to a gene: 7. The CDR3 is made up of 13 amino acids. Per the germline V gene, CDR1 is SGHTA and CDR2 is FQGNSA. CDR3 sequence: CASCSGICNEQFF. In DNA form, the CDR3 reads TGTGCCAGTTGTAGCGGGATTTGCAATGAGCAGTTCTTC.

The rearrangement links TRBV19 to TRBJ1-1, with D perhaps TRBD1 (6 bases). Trimming removed 9 bases from V and 0 bases from J, with 17 bases in between. Germline CDR1 reads LNHDA; CDR2 reads SQIVND (reference sequence). This CDR3 contains 15 residues. The CDR3 protein is CASLGGLYMNTEAFF. The CDR3 nucleotides are TGTGCCAGCCTCGGGGGGCTATATATGAACACTGAAGCTTTCTTT.

The rearrangement uses TRBV7-9 and TRBJ1-5; a possible D gene is TRBD1 (6 bases). CDR1 and CDR2 (germline): SEHNR, FQNEAQ (reference sequence). This CDR3 is built from 14 residues. V dropped 1 base and J dropped 6 bases, with 10 bases sitting between them. In nucleotides, the CDR3 is TGTGCCAGCAGCTTAGATGGGGGCGGTCAGCCCCAGCATTTT. This encodes CASSLDGGGQPQHF. Full variable domain (remainder filled in from reference TRBV7-9 and TRBJ1-5): DTGVSQNPRHKITKRGQNVTFRCDPISEHNRLYWYRQTLGQGPEFLTYFQNEAQLEKSRLLSDRFSAERPKGSFSTLEIQRTEQGDSAMYLCASSLDGGGQPQHFGDGTRLSIL.

V usage is TRBV7-3 and J usage is TRBJ2-1; D uncertain. Germline CDR1 and CDR2: SGHTA and FQGTGA. Trimming removed 4 bases at V and 2 bases at J, with 12 bases between. The CDR3 is 15 residues long. CDR3 protein: CASSSLLPPYNEQFF. In DNA form, the CDR3 reads TGTGCCAGCAGCTCTTTACTACCTCCCTACAATGAGCAGTTCTTC.

V and J are TRBV21-1 and TRBJ1-2; no DNA check was done on the table's D call, TRBD1. TRBV21-1 is a pseudogene locus. The CDR3 has 15 amino acids. The CDR3 DNA reads TGTGCCAGCAGCGCTCCGGAACAGGGGGCGAATGGCTACACCTTC. Protein sequence: CASSAPEQGANGYTF.

Only one count was recorded for this clone. The rearrangement uses TRBV28 and TRBJ2-1; a weak D match, TRBD1 (5 bases). Trimming took off 6 bases at V and 1 base at J, with 16 bases between the two ends. The CDR3 sequence is 16 residues long. In germline, CDR1 is MDHEN, CDR2 SYDVKM. CDR3 residues: CASRSLTGESYNEQFF. CDR3 in DNA: TGTGCCAGCAGGTCACTTACAGGTGAATCCTACAATGAGCAGTTCTTC.

The V gene is TRBV19, the J gene TRBJ2-2; 13 positions agree with TRBD2. The germline V gene has CDR1 LNHDA and CDR2 SQIVND (reference sequence). V gave up 6 bases and J gave up 6 bases; unmatched junction bases: 4. The CDR3 length is 15 residues. CDR3 nucleotides: TGTGCCAGTAGCCTGGGACTAGCGGGACCCGGGGAGCTGTTTTTT. Encoded protein: CASSLGLAGPGELFF.

This chain uses TRBV30 with TRBJ1-5, with D perhaps TRBD1 (5 bases). With 3 bases removed from V and 0 bases from J, the gap between germline ends came to 9 bases. Germline lookup yields CDR1 GTSNPN and CDR2 SVGIG (reference sequence). The CDR3 covers 14 residues. In nucleotides, the CDR3 is TGTGCCTGGAGACAGGCCTATAGCAATCAGCCCCAGCATTTT. Its protein is CAWRQAYSNQPQHF.

This clone was found once. In nucleotides, the CDR3 is TGTGCCAGCAGCAAACTAGAGGGGGGGCACTCTGGAAACACCATATATTTT. Residues: CASSKLEGGHSGNTIYF. The chain has TRBV3-1 (or the pseudogene TRBV3-2) and TRBJ1-3; a possible D gene is TRBD1 (6 bases). Trimming cost V 5 bases and J 0 bases, with 17 bases left between them. The CDR3 runs 17 residues. Germline CDR1 LGHDT, CDR2 YNNKEL (reference sequence).

The chain employs TRBV27 and TRBJ2-6, with D tentatively TRBD1 (5 bases). The CDR3 length is 17 residues. V gave up 4 bases and J gave up 0 bases, with 13 bases separating them. The V gene's germline CDR1 is MNHEY and CDR2 SMNVEV (reference sequence). The CDR3 DNA is TGTGCCAGCAGTTCGCGACAGACCTTCTCTGGGGCCAACGTCCTGACTTTC. Its translation: CASSSRQTFSGANVLTF.

The chain recombines TRBV5-1 with TRBJ2-6, with D possibly being TRBD1 (5 bases). Germline V gene lookup returns CDR1 SGHRS and CDR2 YFSETQ. The CDR3 runs to 16 residues. Trimming pared 3 bases from V and 4 bases from J, leaving 14 bases between. Written as DNA, the CDR3 is TGCGCCAGCAGCTCCACCAGGACATACGGGGCCAACGTCCTGACTTTC. Translated: CASSSTRTYGANVLTF. Complete variable domain (other parts from reference TRBV5-1 and TRBJ2-6): KAGVTQTPRYLIKTRGQQVTLSCSPISGHRSVSWYQQTPGQGLQFLFEYFSETQRNKGNFPGRFSGRQFSNSRSEMNVSTLELGDSALYLCASSSTRTYGANVLTFGAGSRLTVL.

This clone appeared a few times. The genes are TRBV25-1 and TRBJ2-2; D gene uncertain. This CDR3 contains 15 residues. Germline lookup yields CDR1 MGHDK and CDR2 SYGVNS. Between the trimmed V and J ends, which lost 3 bases and 3 bases, there was a span of 11 bases. The CDR3 nucleotides are TGTGCCAGCAGTGAGTCCCACAAAGACACCGGGGAGCTGTTTTTT. Translating gives CASSESHKDTGELFF.

This sequence joins TRBV7-2 and TRBJ2-7, with 11 bases lining up with TRBD1. Germline assignment: CDR1 SGHTA and CDR2 FQGNSA. Germline trimming cut 2 bases from V and 7 bases from J; bases unmatched to any gene: 7. The CDR3 sequence is 15 residues long. For the CDR3, the DNA is TGTGCCAGCAGCTTACCTGGACAGGGGGCAGGGGAGCAGTACTTC. This encodes CASSLPGQGAGEQYF.

This chain uses TRBV28 with TRBJ2-7, with 7 bases fitting TRBD1. Germline V gene data show CDR1 as MDHEN and CDR2 as SYDVKM. With V trimmed by 8 bases and J by 4 bases, 11 bases remained unmatched. This CDR3 has 14 amino acids. CDR3 in amino acids: CASRPDRALYEQYF. DNA for the CDR3: TGTGCCAGCCGACCCGACAGGGCCTTATACGAGCAGTACTTC. The complete variable domain, with remaining parts taken from reference TRBV28 and TRBJ2-7, reads DVKVTQSSRYLVKRTGEKVFLECVQDMDHENMFWYRQDPGLGLRLIYFSYDVKMKEKGDIPEGYSVSREKKERFSLILESASTNQTSMYLCASRPDRALYEQYFGPGTRLTVT.